This is a list of T cell receptor beta chains from one sample in a study of Graves' ophthalmopathy and Graves' hyperthyroidism. In TCRdb, the multiplex PCR reads were re-called with MiXCR into one record per CDR3 protein. The table shows over a million distinct CDR3 sequences, with about 35% occurring only once. Material: peripheral blood or thyroid tissue (not recorded which). These receptor sequences come from an adult man with Graves' hyperthyroidism. CDR3s include the opening cysteine and the closing phenylalanine or tryptophan. Clone size is stated in some rows and not others, as once, few, many or a class when expanded.

j_call clone_size v_call cdr3_aa
TRBJ2-7 . TRBV27 CASRWASGAAYEQYF
TRBJ2-6 many TRBV29-1 CSVEVPDRGVAGANVLTF
TRBJ2-7 many TRBV29-1 CSVPGMTTYEQYF
TRBJ2-5 many TRBV7-9 CASSLEQGGETQYF
TRBJ1-1 . TRBV5-1 CASRADRGHNEAFF
TRBJ2-6 few TRBV15 CATSSLTGTGANVLTF
TRBJ1-6 many TRBV20-1 CSAQVNSNSPLHF
TRBJ2-2 . TRBV9 CASSGLGQGIYTGELFF
TRBJ1-4 many TRBV15 CATSRGTDRIREKLFF
TRBJ2-5 . TRBV7-2 CASSQTSVYFCAISEVDRGETQYF
TRBJ2-7 many TRBV19 CASSFPGQVYEQYF
TRBJ1-2 . TRBV2 CASSPLSTYGYTF
TRBJ2-5 . TRBV28 CASSGRGEETQYF
TRBJ1-6 many TRBV9 CASNRGSARESPLHF
TRBJ1-1 . TRBV5-1 CASTGEAEAFF
TRBJ2-6 many TRBV2 CASTGDLSSGANVLTF
TRBJ1-6 few TRBV5-8 CASRTKRDGTVNSPLHF
TRBJ2-5 . TRBV25-1 CACSARRGAEETQYF
TRBJ1-2 . TRBV7-2 CASRAGNTF
TRBJ2-5 . TRBV10-3 CAIRVSTQETQYF
TRBJ1-1 few TRBV5-4 CASSTQGATNTEAFF
TRBJ1-6 . TRBV9 CASSYGTSYNSPLHF
TRBJ2-6 . TRBV12-3/TRBV12-4 CASTRSGDGANVLTF
TRBJ2-2 . TRBV7-6 CASSPRQLANTGELFF
TRBJ2-5 many TRBV12-3/TRBV12-4 CASSGGLAGTETQYF